These 26 T cell receptor beta chains were sequenced from one sample in a study of cytomegalovirus exposure and HLA in healthy donors. PCR employed 60 Vbeta and 13 Jbeta primers. The data were produced by immunoSEQ multiplex PCR, yet TCRdb's version contains in-frame clones alone and is incomplete. Of some 130,000 clones in the sample, about 9.1% are singletons; the top ten hold roughly 6.4%. The sequenced material came from PBMCs. Every receptor here comes from a woman aged 40 to 50 in good health and CMV-seropositive.

J is TRBJ2-6 and V is TRBV9; TRBD1 is a possible D gene (6 bases). V shed 4 bases and J shed 2 bases, with 7 bases lying between them. Germline assignment: CDR1 SGDLS and CDR2 YYNGEE. This CDR3 is built from 14 residues. The CDR3 spells CASSSGAGANVLTF. The CDR3 region has the DNA TGTGCCAGCAGCTCAGGGGCTGGGGCCAACGTCCTGACTTTC.

This chain uses TRBV5-1 with TRBJ2-3; 7 bases are a match to TRBD2. Germline assignment: CDR1 SGHRS and CDR2 YFSETQ. The CDR3 has 16 amino acids. Losses at the gene ends were 6 bases for V and 3 bases for J; bases not matched to a gene: 13. The CDR3 loop reads CASTHGERDTTDTQYF. CDR3 bases: TGCGCCAGCACACACGGTGAGCGGGATACGACAGATACGCAGTATTTT. Full variable domain (missing parts from reference TRBV5-1 and TRBJ2-3): KAGVTQTPRYLIKTRGQQVTLSCSPISGHRSVSWYQQTPGQGLQFLFEYFSETQRNKGNFPGRFSGRQFSNSRSEMNVSTLELGDSALYLCASTHGERDTTDTQYFGPGTRLTVL.

This clone showed up just a few times. Here the CDR3 reads CASSFRPGGKETQYF. The DNA of the CDR3 is TGTGCCAGCAGCTTTCGCCCGGGGGGGAAAGAGACCCAGTACTTC. This chain uses TRBV11-2 with TRBJ2-5, with 8 bases that match TRBD2. Germline-derived CDR1 and CDR2 are SGHAT and FQNNGV. The J segment lost 3 bases and the V segment lost 3 bases, leaving 6 bases of the junction unmatched. The CDR3 contains 15 residues.

This clone was counted a few times. This rearrangement joins TRBV29-1 to TRBJ2-1; possibly TRBD2 for D (5 bases). The CDR3 is 13 residues long. Germline V gene data show CDR1 as SQVTM and CDR2 as ANQGSEA. V was trimmed by 3 bases and J by 7 bases, leaving 13 bases between them. CDR3 amino acids: CSVEGSSLNEQFF. Here the CDR3 DNA reads TGCAGCGTTGAGGGGAGCTCATTGAATGAGCAGTTCTTC.

The genes are TRBV7-2 and TRBJ2-3, with TRBD2 identical over 10 bases. There are 16 residues in the CDR3. CDR1 is SGHTA, CDR2 FQGNSA, per germline. Trimming at V came to 3 bases and at J to 2 bases, leaving 5 bases not matched to a gene. The CDR3 reads CASSFTSGAATDTQYF. The CDR3 DNA reads as TGTGCCAGCAGCTTTACTAGCGGGGCAGCCACAGATACGCAGTATTTT.

The chain joins TRBV6-5 to TRBJ2-1; tentative D call: TRBD2 (6 bases). V was pared by 6 bases and J by 1 base, with 13 bases between. Per germline, CDR1 MNHEY and CDR2 SVGAGI. CDR3 length: 15 residues. CDR3 residues: CASSPGGPSYNEQFF. In DNA, the CDR3 is TGTGCCAGCAGCCCCGGGGGACCTTCCTACAATGAGCAGTTCTTC.

This clone was observed a few times. The J gene is TRBJ2-7, the V gene TRBV5-1, with a possible D match to TRBD2 (6 bases). Trimming pared 3 bases from V and 0 bases from J, leaving 16 bases between. Germline V gene data show CDR1 as SGHRS and CDR2 as YFSETQ. CDR3 size: 16 residues. The CDR3: CASSSNPGRTSYEQYF. The DNA of the CDR3 is TGCGCCAGCAGCTCAAACCCAGGGAGGACCTCCTACGAGCAGTACTTC.

The chain employs TRBV19 and TRBJ1-5, with 7 bases identical to TRBD1. V trimming: 4 bases; J trimming: 0 bases; junction bases outside the gene matches: 0. This CDR3 is 14 amino acids long. CDR1 LNHDA and CDR2 SQIVND come from the germline V gene (reference sequence). Here the CDR3 reads CASSRTGSNQPQHF. The CDR3 DNA sequence: TGTGCCAGTAGTAGGACAGGTAGCAATCAGCCCCAGCATTTT.

A few counts support this clone. V gene TRBV5-1 combines with J gene TRBJ2-7, with TRBD2 as a possible D gene (6 bases). CDR1 is SGHRS, CDR2 YFSETQ, per germline. The ends were cut back, 4 bases at V and 0 bases at J, with 14 bases in the middle. This CDR3 is built from 15 residues. This chain's CDR3 is CASSPVEGTSYEQYF. In DNA, the CDR3 is TGCGCCAGCAGCCCCGTGGAGGGGACCTCCTACGAGCAGTACTTC.

This clone was counted only a few times. This chain uses TRBV5-4 with TRBJ2-5, with TRBD2 identical over 12 bases. With V trimmed by 3 bases and J by 2 bases, 5 bases remained unmatched. The CDR3 runs 16 residues. Germline V gene sequence: CDR1 SGHNT, CDR2 YYREEE (reference sequence). Here the CDR3 DNA reads TGTGCCAGCAGCTCCCGGACTAGCGGGGAACAAGAGACCCAGTACTTC. Amino acid sequence: CASSSRTSGEQETQYF.

The chain has TRBV2 and TRBJ1-4, with D perhaps TRBD1 (5 bases). V was shortened by 0 bases and J by 5 bases, with 16 bases between the two germline ends. Per the germline V gene, CDR1 is SNHLY and CDR2 is FYNNEI. This CDR3 comprises 17 residues. CDR3 DNA sequence: TGTGCCAGCAGTGAAGCGCCTAGGGGTAAAAAAAATGAAAAACTGTTTTTT. It yields the protein CASSEAPRGKKNEKLFF. The full variable domain, with the rest looked up from reference TRBV2 and TRBJ1-4, is EPEVTQTPSHQVTQMGQEVILRCVPISNHLYFYWYRQILGQKVEFLVSFYNNEISEKSEIFDDQFSVERPDGSNFTLKIRSTKLEDSAMYFCASSEAPRGKKNEKLFFGSGTQLSVL.

The chain carries TRBV6-5 and TRBJ2-7; weak D call: TRBD1 (5 bases). CDR1 and CDR2 (germline): MNHEY, SVGAGI. Trimming took 0 bases from V and 0 from J, leaving 9 bases between them. This CDR3 region has 15 residues. CDR3 nucleotides: TGTGCCAGCAGTTACTCTCAGGGTGGCTCCTACGAGCAGTACTTC. The encoded protein is CASSYSQGGSYEQYF.

The genes are TRBV19 and TRBJ1-1; D unclear. V was clipped by 9 bases and J by 2 bases, with 13 bases between them. Germline values: CDR1 LNHDA, CDR2 SQIVND (reference sequence). The CDR3 length is 13 residues. The CDR3 region is CASRERTNTEAFF. The CDR3 region has the DNA TGTGCCAGCCGAGAGAGAACTAACACTGAAGCTTTCTTT.

This clone was counted between two and nine times. V gene TRBV4-1 combines with J gene TRBJ2-1, with TRBD2 matching over 10 bases. The germline CDR1 and CDR2 sequences are MGHRA and YSYEKL. Trimming cost V 0 bases and J 6 bases; bases outside gene matches: 8. The CDR3 spans 17 residues. The DNA for the CDR3 is TGCGCCAGCAGCCAAGATACGGGACTAGCGCGTCCCAATGAGCAGTTCTTC. Its translation is CASSQDTGLARPNEQFF.

Worth noting for this clone: Since the CDR3 does not end with the conserved phenylalanine or tryptophan, this likely comes from a read error. It is unclear where the CDR3 begins or ends on the DNA, so no DNA is shown, and the CDR3 is as TCRdb lists it. The genes are TRBV12-1 and TRBJ2-7; TRBD2, the table's D call, was not compared with the DNA. TRBV12-1 is reported as a pseudogene. The CDR3 is 13 amino acids long, termini counted. The CDR3 spells CASRPALNYEKYL.

This clone was found a few times. The chain combines TRBV18 with TRBJ2-7; 11 nucleotides line up with TRBD2. Germline V gene data show CDR1 as KGHSH and CDR2 as LQKENI. V lost 3 bases, J lost 2 bases, and 3 bases stayed unmatched. This CDR3 is 15 amino acids long. The CDR3 loop reads CASSPTSGVTYEQYF. The CDR3 DNA follows: TGTGCCAGCTCACCGACTAGCGGGGTTACCTACGAGCAGTACTTC.

This clone showed up just a few times. The V gene is TRBV2, the J gene TRBJ1-4; D ambiguous. Per the germline V gene, CDR1 is SNHLY and CDR2 is FYNNEI. Deletions cut 3 bases from V and 0 bases from J, with 5 bases between. The CDR3 sequence is 14 residues long. CDR3 amino acids: CASSDKSTNEKLFF. The CDR3 nucleotides read TGTGCCAGCAGTGACAAATCAACTAATGAAAAACTGTTTTTT.

V and J are TRBV19 and TRBJ1-1; no firm D call. Trimming pared 7 bases from V and 2 bases from J, leaving 14 bases between. The germline V gene has CDR1 LNHDA and CDR2 SQIVND (reference sequence). The CDR3 spans 14 residues. Here the CDR3 DNA reads TGTGCCAGTAAAGCACCTAACAGAAACACTGAAGCTTTCTTT. As protein: CASKAPNRNTEAFF.

V gene TRBV9 combines with J gene TRBJ2-5; 12 nucleotides line up with TRBD2. The ends lost 0 bases at V and 5 bases at J; junction bases unmatched: 11. CDR1 is SGDLS, CDR2 YYNGEE, per germline. The CDR3 loop spans 18 amino acids. This CDR3 reads CASSVGASGGEGLETQYF. In nucleotides, the CDR3 is TGTGCCAGCAGCGTAGGTGCTAGCGGGGGGGAAGGTCTGGAGACCCAGTACTTC.

This chain joins TRBV5-1 and TRBJ1-4, with 9 bases identical to TRBD1. Germline assignment: CDR1 SGHRS and CDR2 YFSETQ. The CDR3 covers 15 residues. V lost 0 bases to trimming and J lost 6 bases; unmatched junction nucleotides: 3. The chain's CDR3 is CASSLGTGVYEKLFF. The CDR3 DNA sequence: TGCGCCAGCAGCTTGGGGACAGGGGTCTATGAAAAACTGTTTTTT.

The chain is built from TRBV29-1 and TRBJ2-7; 7 bases line up with TRBD1. V was pared by 3 bases and J by 4 bases, with 6 bases of the junction left unmatched. CDR1 and CDR2 from the germline V gene are SQVTM and ANQGSEA. The CDR3 sequence is 13 residues long. In DNA, the CDR3 is TGCAGCGTTGAGGACGGGACAGAGTACGAGCAGTACTTC. Protein: CSVEDGTEYEQYF.

This clone appeared a few times. The J gene is TRBJ1-2, the V gene TRBV29-1; TRBD1 matches 9 bases. CDR1 is SQVTM, CDR2 ANQGSEA, per germline. The trim removed 7 bases at V and 7 bases at J, leaving 10 bases unmatched. The CDR3 has 13 amino acids. The CDR3 reads CSAGGQGTSGYTF. In DNA, the CDR3 is TGCAGCGCGGGGGGACAGGGAACTTCTGGCTACACCTTC.

This clone was counted a single time. The rearrangement links TRBV11-2 to TRBJ2-3; TRBD2 aligns across 13 bases. The ends lost 8 bases at V and 3 bases at J; junction bases unmatched: 5. The CDR3 extends over 15 amino acids. CDR1 and CDR2 from the germline V gene are SGHAT and FQNNGV. This chain's CDR3 is CASLTSGGSTDTQYF. Here the CDR3 DNA reads TGTGCCAGCTTGACTAGCGGGGGGTCAACAGATACGCAGTATTTT. The whole variable domain, remainder taken from reference TRBV11-2 and TRBJ2-3, is EAGVAQSPRYKIIEKRQSVAFWCNPISGHATLYWYQQILGQGPKLLIQFQNNGVVDDSQLPKDRFSAERLKGVDSTLKIQPAKLEDSAVYLCASLTSGGSTDTQYFGPGTRLTVL.

J is TRBJ1-2 and V is TRBV7-8; 9 bases are shared with TRBD1. Germline V lookup: CDR1 SGHVS, CDR2 FQNEAQ. This CDR3 has 14 residues. V trimming: 3 bases; J trimming: 6 bases; junction bases outside the gene matches: 5. This chain's CDR3 is CASSLDRGLDGYTF. The CDR3 DNA sequence: TGTGCCAGCAGCTTGGACAGGGGACTCGATGGCTACACCTTC.

The rearrangement joins TRBV5-1 to TRBJ1-6, with D perhaps matching TRBD1 (5 bases). This CDR3 is 16 amino acids long. CDR1 and CDR2 from the germline V gene are SGHRS and YFSETQ. Trimming took off 1 base at V and 7 bases at J, with 15 bases between the two ends. The CDR3 coding sequence is TGCGCCAGCAGCTTGCAAGGGGAGGTGGGAAATTCACCCCTCCACTTT. Its protein is CASSLQGEVGNSPLHF.

This clone turned up a few times. The chain combines TRBV18 with TRBJ1-5, with 8 bases identical to TRBD1. Germline CDR1 is KGHSH and CDR2 is LQKENI. This CDR3 is built from 18 residues. Trimming removed 1 base from V and 3 bases from J; junction bases left unmatched: 11. CDR3 residues: CASSPLQRQDRANQPQHF. The CDR3 DNA is TGTGCCAGCTCACCACTTCAACGCCAGGACAGGGCCAATCAGCCCCAGCATTTT.